Below, 30 T cell receptor beta chains from the same sample are listed, as sequenced in a study of blood T cell repertoires in COVID-19. The protocol was immunoSEQ multiplex PCR, while the TCRdb copy is restricted to in-frame clones and leaves out a portion. The table shows around 140,000 clones, with approximately 84% occurring only once. What was sequenced was peripheral blood. The source of these receptors is a woman aged 55-70 years with acute or convalescent COVID-19.

V usage is TRBV7-6 and J usage is TRBJ2-1; 14 bases map to TRBD2. V shed 5 bases, J shed 6 bases, and the junction held 3 bases outside the gene matches. There are 15 residues in the CDR3. CDR1 is SGHVS and CDR2 is FNYEAQ in the germline V gene. The CDR3 DNA reads as TGTGCCAGCAGCCTGGGACTAGCGGGAGTCAATGAGCAGTTCTTC. This gives the protein CASSLGLAGVNEQFF. Full variable domain (missing parts from reference TRBV7-6 and TRBJ2-1): GAGVSQSPRYKVTKRGQDVALRCDPISGHVSLYWYRQALGQGPEFLTYFNYEAQQDKSGLPNDRFSAERPEGSISTLTIQRTEQRDSAMYRCASSLGLAGVNEQFFGPGTRLTVL.

This clone was detected only once. This CDR3 reads CASSLLDRVNGELFF. In nucleotides, the CDR3 is TGTGCCAGCAGCCTACTAGACAGGGTTAACGGGGAGCTGTTTTTT. V gene TRBV11-2 combines with J gene TRBJ2-2; 7 bases match TRBD1. The CDR3 consists of 15 residues. J lost 7 bases, V lost 5 bases, and 10 bases had no gene match. Germline V gene sequence: CDR1 SGHAT, CDR2 FQNNGV.

The chain recombines TRBV27 with TRBJ1-4; D perhaps matches TRBD1 (6 bases). V dropped 6 bases and J dropped 6 bases, with 11 bases sitting between them. Germline CDR1 is MNHEY and CDR2 is SMNVEV (reference sequence). CDR3 size: 13 residues. As DNA, the CDR3 is TGTGCCAGCAGCTTCACAGGGTATGAAAAACTGTTTTTT. Its translation: CASSFTGYEKLFF. Together with reference TRBV27 and TRBJ1-4, the CDR3 gives the full variable domain: EAQVTQNPRYLITVTGKKLTVTCSQNMNHEYMSWYRQDPGLGLRQIYYSMNVEVTDKGDVPEGYKVSRKEKRNFPLILESPSPNQTSLYFCASSFTGYEKLFFGSGTQLSVL.

V is TRBV5-4 and J is TRBJ1-6, with 9 bases matching TRBD1. Trimming cost V 4 bases and J 7 bases; bases outside gene matches: 9. The CDR3 is made up of 16 amino acids. The germline CDR1 and CDR2 sequences are SGHNT and YYREEE (reference sequence). CDR3 sequence: CASSLTGGSLNSPLHF. The CDR3 coding sequence is TGTGCCAGCAGCCTAACAGGGGGCAGCTTGAATTCACCCCTCCACTTT.

Concerning this clone itself: The same CDR3 arises from other DNA sequences in this sample as well. The genes are TRBV9 and TRBJ2-3, with 11 bases lining up with TRBD2. Germline CDR1 SGDLS, CDR2 YYNGEE. J gave up 3 bases and V 0 bases, and 3 bases lay outside the gene matches. CDR3 size: 16 residues. In nucleotides, the CDR3 is TGTGCCAGCAGCGTAGGCCTAGCGGGAGGAACAGATACGCAGTATTTT. This codes for CASSVGLAGGTDTQYF.

The rearrangement links TRBV9 to TRBJ2-3; TRBD2 matches at 8 bases. This CDR3 has 16 amino acids. The V segment lost 4 bases and the J segment 0 bases; nucleotides outside the gene matches: 7. From germline, CDR1 is SGDLS and CDR2 YYNGEE. As DNA, the CDR3 is TGTGCCAGCAGCCCCCTAGCGGGCTCTAGCACAGATACGCAGTATTTT. This gives the protein CASSPLAGSSTDTQYF.

The chain employs TRBV5-1 and TRBJ2-1; 11 bases align to TRBD2. This CDR3 spans 17 amino acids. J gave up 9 bases and V 7 bases, and 18 bases lay outside the gene matches. CDR1 is SGHRS and CDR2 is YFSETQ in the germline V gene. CDR3 sequence reads: CASCPGLADPPLIEQFF. DNA of the CDR3: TGCGCCAGCTGCCCGGGACTAGCGGACCCACCTTTAATTGAGCAGTTCTTC.

The CDR3 DNA reads as TGTGCCAGTAGTTCCGGGACAGGGGGCTACGAGCAGTACTTC. It specifies CASSSGTGGYEQYF. The chain uses TRBV19 and TRBJ2-7, with TRBD1 matching 11 bases. Germline V gene data show CDR1 as LNHDA and CDR2 as SQIVND (reference sequence). Trimming removed 5 bases from V and 3 bases from J; junction bases left unmatched: 3. The CDR3 has 14 amino acids.

J is TRBJ2-4 and V is TRBV28; 11 bases line up with TRBD2. The CDR3 has 17 residues. V dropped 2 bases and J dropped 6; count of bases not matched to a gene: 9. Germline assignment: CDR1 MDHEN and CDR2 SYDVKM. The CDR3, as DNA: TGTGCCAGCAGTTTACTACTAGCGGGAGTCGGCGGAAACATTCAGTACTTC. Translation gives CASSLLLAGVGGNIQYF. The full variable domain, with the rest looked up from reference TRBV28 and TRBJ2-4, is DVKVTQSSRYLVKRTGEKVFLECVQDMDHENMFWYRQDPGLGLRLIYFSYDVKMKEKGDIPEGYSVSREKKERFSLILESASTNQTSMYLCASSLLLAGVGGNIQYFGAGTRLSVL.

This sequence joins TRBV20-1 and TRBJ2-5; tentatively, D is TRBD2 (5 bases). There are 11 residues in the CDR3. Trimming stripped 8 bases from V and 5 bases from J, with 12 bases between. Germline CDR1 reads DFQATT; CDR2 reads SNEGSKA (reference sequence). CDR3 DNA sequence: TGCAGTACGGGATTAGGGGAGACCCAGTACTTC. It is translated as CSTGLGETQYF.

This clone was counted between two and nine times. This sequence joins TRBV27 and TRBJ2-2; D ambiguous. Germline CDR1 and CDR2: MNHEY and SMNVEV (reference sequence). Deletions cut 7 bases from V and 2 bases from J, with 2 bases between. CDR3 length: 11 amino acids. CDR3 region: CASTNTGELFF. The CDR3 bases are TGTGCCAGCACAAACACCGGGGAGCTGTTTTTT.

In this sample, this clone turned up many times. The same CDR3 can be traced to other DNA sequences in this sample. V is TRBV7-9 and J is TRBJ2-7; tentatively, D is TRBD2 (5 bases). The V end lost 3 bases, the J end lost 7 bases, and 7 bases lay between the germline ends. The germline V gene has CDR1 SEHNR and CDR2 FQNEAQ (reference sequence). The CDR3 is 11 residues long. CDR3 region: CASSFPGEQYF. The CDR3 DNA sequence: TGTGCCAGCAGCTTCCCGGGGGAGCAGTACTTC.

This clone was observed once. The chain is built from TRBV10-3 and TRBJ2-7; TRBD1 matches at 10 bases. This CDR3 has 15 residues. Germline V gene lookup returns CDR1 ENHRY and CDR2 SYGVKD. Unmatched junction bases numbered 14, after V lost 6 bases and J lost 9 bases. The CDR3: CAIRRQGAQGDWQYF. CDR3 DNA: TGTGCCATCAGGCGACAGGGGGCGCAGGGCGACTGGCAGTACTTC.

The chain has TRBV18 and TRBJ1-2; 8 bases line up with TRBD1. There are 13 residues in the CDR3. Germline assignment: CDR1 KGHSH and CDR2 LQKENI. The V segment lost 3 bases and the J segment 3 bases; nucleotides outside the gene matches: 0. The CDR3 reads CASSPTGDYGYTF. Here the CDR3 DNA reads TGTGCCAGCTCACCGACAGGGGACTATGGCTACACCTTC.

The chain recombines TRBV6-1 with TRBJ1-2; D is unresolved. Deletions cut 0 bases from V and 2 bases from J, with 4 bases between. The CDR3 spans 13 residues. In germline, CDR1 is MNHNS, CDR2 SASEGT. As DNA, the CDR3 is TGTGCCAGCAGTGAAGCACAGAACTATGGCTACACCTTC. Translation: CASSEAQNYGYTF.

The chain joins TRBV9 to TRBJ2-4, with TRBD2 matching 8 bases. This CDR3 spans 16 amino acids. Trimming cost V 2 bases and J 0 bases; bases outside gene matches: 4. Per the germline V gene, CDR1 is SGDLS and CDR2 is YYNGEE. CDR3 sequence reads: CASSVREGVAKNIQYF. The CDR3 bases are TGTGCCAGCAGCGTCCGGGAGGGAGTAGCCAAAAACATTCAGTACTTC.

Turning to this clone: The same CDR3 is also encoded by other DNA sequences in this sample. The chain links TRBV5-1 to TRBJ2-7; TRBD2 matches at 8 bases. The V gene end was trimmed by 1 base and the J gene end by 2 bases; junction bases not matched to a gene: 2. Germline-derived CDR1 and CDR2 are SGHRS and YFSETQ. CDR3 size: 14 residues. Here the CDR3 DNA reads TGCGCCAGCAGCTTGAATAGCGGGACCTACGAGCAGTACTTC. Protein: CASSLNSGTYEQYF.

The chain joins TRBV19 to TRBJ2-3; TRBD2 might be the D (6 bases). This CDR3 has 16 residues. V was clipped by 4 bases and J by 7 bases, with 21 bases between them. Germline values: CDR1 LNHDA, CDR2 SQIVND (reference sequence). CDR3 coding DNA: TGTGCCAGTAGTACCCCCCGGGACTCCCTCGCCCATACGCAGTATTTT. Translating gives CASSTPRDSLAHTQYF.

The chain recombines TRBV3-1 (or the pseudogene TRBV3-2) with TRBJ2-4; weak D call: TRBD1 (6 bases). The germline V gene encodes CDR1 LGHDT and CDR2 YNNKEL (reference sequence). This CDR3 is built from 16 residues. The germline V and J ends were trimmed by 4 bases and 1 base, with 14 bases remaining between them. The CDR3 region is CASSRQVQSAKNIQYF. The CDR3 DNA follows: TGTGCCAGCAGCCGACAGGTCCAATCGGCCAAAAACATTCAGTACTTC.

The table lists this clone with a count of one. The V gene is TRBV9, the J gene TRBJ2-1; 7 bases match TRBD2. CDR3 length equals 16 residues. Unmatched junction bases numbered 10, after V lost 0 bases and J lost 7 bases. Looked up from germline, CDR1 is SGDLS and CDR2 is YYNGEE. This CDR3 reads CASSVEGGSGGNEQFF. In DNA form, the CDR3 reads TGTGCCAGCAGCGTAGAGGGCGGGAGCGGAGGGAATGAGCAGTTCTTC.

The J gene is TRBJ2-7, the V gene TRBV2; 7 positions match TRBD1. V was clipped by 0 bases and J by 4 bases; unmatched bases: 9. The CDR3 consists of 16 residues. Per germline, CDR1 SNHLY and CDR2 FYNNEI. The CDR3 protein is CASSEAFDRVFYEQYF. The CDR3 nucleotides are TGTGCCAGCAGTGAAGCCTTCGACAGGGTTTTTTACGAGCAGTACTTC.

This chain joins TRBV3-1 (or the pseudogene TRBV3-2) and TRBJ2-1; TRBD2 aligns across 13 bases. Germline V gene data show CDR1 as LGHDT and CDR2 as YNNKEL (reference sequence). Germline trimming cut 3 bases from V and 8 bases from J; bases unmatched to any gene: 4. The CDR3 runs 15 residues. The CDR3 region is CASSQPLAGGDEQFF. The CDR3 coding sequence is TGTGCCAGCAGCCAGCCACTAGCGGGGGGGGATGAGCAGTTCTTC.

J is TRBJ1-2 and V is TRBV29-1; D may be TRBD1 (5 bases). V lost 5 bases and J lost 5, with 21 bases in between. The CDR3 is 15 residues long. Germline assignment: CDR1 SQVTM and CDR2 ANQGSEA. This chain's CDR3 is CSVRGQGADLYGYTF. CDR3 coding DNA: TGCAGCGTTCGAGGCCAGGGCGCCGACCTATATGGCTACACCTTC.

The rearrangement joins TRBV4-2 to TRBJ2-7; 7 nucleotides agree with TRBD2. CDR1 LGHNA and CDR2 YNFKEQ come from the germline V gene. This CDR3 contains 15 residues. V dropped 0 bases and J dropped 3; count of bases not matched to a gene: 5. As DNA, the CDR3 is TGTGCCAGCAGCCAAGACCTAGCGGACTTCTACGAGCAGTACTTC. Amino acids: CASSQDLADFYEQYF.

The genes are TRBV2 and TRBJ1-1; 9 nucleotides align to TRBD1. The V segment lost 7 bases and the J segment 5 bases; nucleotides outside the gene matches: 8. CDR1 is SNHLY and CDR2 is FYNNEI in the germline V gene. The CDR3 is made up of 14 amino acids. The CDR3 DNA reads as TGTGCCAGCATTAACCACAGGGGGCGAACTGAAGCTTTCTTT. Its translation is CASINHRGRTEAFF.

This clone showed up just a few times. The gene calls are TRBV28 and TRBJ2-7; D possibly corresponds to TRBD2 (5 bases). Germline-derived CDR1 and CDR2 are MDHEN and SYDVKM. The CDR3 totals 13 residues. The V end was cut by 9 bases, the J end by 2 bases, with 14 bases between. CDR3 loop: CASASHIAYEQYF. The DNA of the CDR3 is TGTGCCAGTGCTAGCCACATCGCCTACGAGCAGTACTTC.

V gene TRBV10-3 combines with J gene TRBJ2-1; 12 bases line up with TRBD2. V shed 8 bases and J 7 bases; nucleotides not matched to a gene: 9. The V gene's germline CDR1 is ENHRY and CDR2 SYGVKD. The CDR3 length is 15 residues. CDR3 loop: CAIASLAGGWNEQFF. CDR3 DNA sequence: TGTGCCATCGCCTCACTAGCGGGAGGATGGAATGAGCAGTTCTTC.

In this sample, this clone turned up a few times. The V gene is TRBV28, the J gene TRBJ2-2; 10 bases are shared with TRBD2. The CDR3 runs to 16 residues. Germline loops: CDR1 MDHEN, CDR2 SYDVKM. V trimming: 7 bases; J trimming: 6 bases; junction bases outside the gene matches: 11. CDR3 sequence (DNA): TGTGCCAGCACCTCTTTTGGACTAGCGGTAGCCGGGGAGCTGTTTTTT. Translating it yields CASTSFGLAVAGELFF.

The rearrangement links TRBV6-5 to TRBJ1-1; the D gene is possibly TRBD1 (5 bases). V was cut by 7 bases and J by 5 bases, with 17 bases left in between. The germline CDR1 and CDR2 sequences are MNHEY and SVGAGI. CDR3 size: 14 residues. CDR3 bases: TGTGCCAGCATGCGACCCGGGGGGGAGACTGAAGCTTTCTTT. Translating gives CASMRPGGETEAFF.

This clone came up once. The chain employs TRBV28 and TRBJ2-3; TRBD2 is a possible D gene (5 bases). V dropped 6 bases and J dropped 0 bases, with 10 bases sitting between them. CDR3 length: 14 residues. Germline assignment: CDR1 MDHEN and CDR2 SYDVKM. CDR3 sequence reads: CASRERRSTDTQYF. CDR3 nucleotide sequence: TGTGCCAGCAGAGAGCGGAGAAGCACAGATACGCAGTATTTT.